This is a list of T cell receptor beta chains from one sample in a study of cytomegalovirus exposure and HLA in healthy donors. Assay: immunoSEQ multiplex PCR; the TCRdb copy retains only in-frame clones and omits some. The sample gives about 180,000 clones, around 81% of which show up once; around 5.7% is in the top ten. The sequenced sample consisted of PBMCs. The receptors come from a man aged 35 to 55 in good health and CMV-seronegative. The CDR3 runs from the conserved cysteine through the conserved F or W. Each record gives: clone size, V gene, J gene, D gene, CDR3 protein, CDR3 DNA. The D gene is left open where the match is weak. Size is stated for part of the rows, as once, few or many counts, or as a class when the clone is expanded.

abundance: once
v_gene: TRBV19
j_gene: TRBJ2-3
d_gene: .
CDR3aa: CASIVNAGGTDTQYF
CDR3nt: TGTGCCAGTATCGTCAACGCCGGAGGCACAGATACGCAGTATTTT

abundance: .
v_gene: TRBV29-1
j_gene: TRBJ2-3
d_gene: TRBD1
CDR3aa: CSVRDRSVTSTDTQYF
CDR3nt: TGCAGCGTCCGGGACAGGAGCGTTACTAGCACAGATACGCAGTATTTT

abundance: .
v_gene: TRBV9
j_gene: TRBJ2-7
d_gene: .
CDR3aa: CASSPWGQSSYEQYF
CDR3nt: TGTGCCAGCAGCCCCTGGGGGCAGAGCTCCTACGAGCAGTACTTC

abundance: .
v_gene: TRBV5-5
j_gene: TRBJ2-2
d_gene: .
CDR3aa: CASRPGGPANTGELFF
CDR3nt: TGTGCCAGCAGACCCGGGGGGCCCGCGAACACCGGGGAGCTGTTTTTT

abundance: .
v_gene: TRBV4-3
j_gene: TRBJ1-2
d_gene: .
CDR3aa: CASSQDKQDNYGYTF
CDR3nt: TGCGCCAGCAGCCAAGATAAACAGGACAACTATGGCTACACCTTC

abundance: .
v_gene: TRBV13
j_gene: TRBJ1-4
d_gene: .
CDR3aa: CASSYRTSYPEKLFF
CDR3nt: TGTGCCAGCAGTTATCGGACTTCCTATCCGGAAAAACTGTTTTTT

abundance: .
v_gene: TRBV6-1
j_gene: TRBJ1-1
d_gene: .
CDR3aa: CASRENRDTEAFF
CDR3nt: TGTGCCAGCAGGGAAAACAGGGACACTGAAGCTTTCTTT

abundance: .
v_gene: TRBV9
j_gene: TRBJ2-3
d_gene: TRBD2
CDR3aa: CASSAETSGRTDTQYF
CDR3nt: TGTGCCAGCAGCGCAGAGACTAGCGGGAGGACAGATACGCAGTATTTT

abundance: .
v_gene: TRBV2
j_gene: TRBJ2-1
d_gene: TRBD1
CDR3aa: CASSEKTGGVDEQFF
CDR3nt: TGTGCCAGCAGTGAGAAAACAGGGGGTGTCGATGAGCAGTTCTTC

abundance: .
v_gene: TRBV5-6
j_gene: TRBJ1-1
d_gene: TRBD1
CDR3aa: CASSLTGTANTEAFF
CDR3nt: TGTGCCAGCAGCTTGACCGGGACAGCGAACACTGAAGCTTTCTTT

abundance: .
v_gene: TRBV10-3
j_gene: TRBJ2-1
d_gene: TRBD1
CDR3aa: CAITGQGGNEQFF
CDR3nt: TGTGCCATCACTGGACAGGGGGGAAATGAGCAGTTCTTC

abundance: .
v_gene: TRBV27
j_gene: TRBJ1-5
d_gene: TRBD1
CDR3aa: CASSLDRDHQPQHF
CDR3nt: TGTGCCAGCAGTTTGGACAGGGACCATCAGCCCCAGCATTTT

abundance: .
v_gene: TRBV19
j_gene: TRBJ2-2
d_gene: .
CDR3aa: CASSILLVTRTGELFF
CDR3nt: TGTGCCAGTAGTATACTCCTAGTTACAAGGACCGGGGAGCTGTTTTTT

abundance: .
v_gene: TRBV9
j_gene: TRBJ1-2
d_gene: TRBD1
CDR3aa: CASSATGLDGYTF
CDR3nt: TGTGCCAGCAGCGCGACAGGGCTGGACGGCTACACCTTC

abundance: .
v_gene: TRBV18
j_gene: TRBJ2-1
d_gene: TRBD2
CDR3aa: CATVERGGSYNEQFF
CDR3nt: TGTGCCACCGTCGAACGCGGGGGCTCCTACAATGAGCAGTTCTTC

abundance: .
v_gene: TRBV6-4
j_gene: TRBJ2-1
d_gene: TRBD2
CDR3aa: CASSGLAGGNEQFF
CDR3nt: TGTGCCAGCAGTGGCCTAGCGGGGGGGAATGAGCAGTTCTTC

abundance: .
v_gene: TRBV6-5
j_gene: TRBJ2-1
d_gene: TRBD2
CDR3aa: CASSYLGGTSINEQFF
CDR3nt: TGTGCCAGCAGTTACTTGGGGGGGACTAGCATCAATGAGCAGTTCTTC

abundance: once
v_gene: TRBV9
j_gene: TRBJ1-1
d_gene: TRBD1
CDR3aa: CASSPADRVTEAFF
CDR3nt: TGTGCCAGCAGCCCTGCGGACAGGGTAACTGAAGCTTTCTTT

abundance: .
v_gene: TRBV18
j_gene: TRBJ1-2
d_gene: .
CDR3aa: CASSRSKQLDYGYTF
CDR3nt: TGTGCCAGCTCACGCTCGAAACAGTTAGATTATGGCTACACCTTC

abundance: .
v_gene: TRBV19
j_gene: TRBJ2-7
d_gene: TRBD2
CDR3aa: CASSQTSYSYEQYF
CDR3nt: TGTGCCAGTAGTCAGACTAGCTACTCCTACGAGCAGTACTTC

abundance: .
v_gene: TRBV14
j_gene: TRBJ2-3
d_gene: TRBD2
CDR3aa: CASSQDRRLAGGSDTQYF
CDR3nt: TGTGCCAGCAGCCAAGATCGCCGACTAGCGGGAGGGAGCGATACGCAGTATTTT

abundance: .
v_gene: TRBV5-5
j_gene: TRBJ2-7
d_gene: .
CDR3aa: CASSLLQIAYEQYF
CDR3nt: TGTGCCAGCAGCTTGTTACAGATTGCCTACGAGCAGTACTTC

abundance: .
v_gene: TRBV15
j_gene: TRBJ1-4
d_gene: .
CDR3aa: CASRDYATNEKLFF
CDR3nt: TGTGCCTCGCGGGACTATGCAACTAATGAAAAACTGTTTTTT

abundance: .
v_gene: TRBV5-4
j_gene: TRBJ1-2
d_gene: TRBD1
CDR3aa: CASSLAGTGRDYGYTF
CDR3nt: TGTGCCAGCAGCTTGGCCGGGACAGGGAGGGACTATGGCTACACCTTC

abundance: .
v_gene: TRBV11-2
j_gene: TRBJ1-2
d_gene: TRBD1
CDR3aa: CASSPGQGYGYTF
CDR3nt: TGTGCCAGCAGCCCAGGACAGGGCTATGGCTACACCTTC

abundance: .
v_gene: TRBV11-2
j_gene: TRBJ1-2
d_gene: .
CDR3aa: CASRPISGLSGYTF
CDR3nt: TGTGCCAGCAGACCCATCAGCGGCCTAAGCGGCTACACCTTC

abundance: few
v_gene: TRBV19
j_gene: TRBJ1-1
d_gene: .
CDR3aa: CASRRGSPYEAFF
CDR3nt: TGTGCCAGTAGGCGGGGATCTCCATATGAAGCTTTCTTT

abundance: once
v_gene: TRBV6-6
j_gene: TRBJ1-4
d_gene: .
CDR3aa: CASSPQATNEKLFF
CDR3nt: TGTGCCAGCAGTCCCCAGGCAACTAATGAAAAACTGTTTTTT

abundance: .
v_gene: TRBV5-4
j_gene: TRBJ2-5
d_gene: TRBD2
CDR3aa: CASSSGGAGETQYF
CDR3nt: TGTGCCAGCAGCTCCGGGGGGGCCGGGGAGACCCAGTACTTC

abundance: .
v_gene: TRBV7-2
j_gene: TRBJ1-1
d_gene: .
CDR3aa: CASSLEGHPEAFF
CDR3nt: TGTGCCAGCAGCTTAGAGGGACACCCTGAAGCTTTCTTT

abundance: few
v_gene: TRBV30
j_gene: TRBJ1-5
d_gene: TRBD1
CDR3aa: CAWSRGTDSNQPQHF
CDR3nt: TGTGCCTGGTCGAGGGGGACAGATAGCAATCAGCCCCAGCATTTT

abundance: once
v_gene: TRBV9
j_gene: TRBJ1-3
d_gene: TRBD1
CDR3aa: CASSTTGQGGGNTIYF
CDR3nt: TGTGCCAGCAGCACCACTGGACAGGGAGGTGGAAACACCATATATTTT

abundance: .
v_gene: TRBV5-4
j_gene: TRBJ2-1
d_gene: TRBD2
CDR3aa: CASSSTGLAGVWGQFF
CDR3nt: TGTGCCAGCAGCTCCACTGGACTAGCGGGAGTTTGGGGGCAGTTCTTC

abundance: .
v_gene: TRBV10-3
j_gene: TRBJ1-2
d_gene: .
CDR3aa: CAISESRTGYTF
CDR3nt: TGTGCCATCAGTGAGTCGAGAACCGGCTACACCTTC

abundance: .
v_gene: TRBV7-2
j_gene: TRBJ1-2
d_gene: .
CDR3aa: CASSPTLDYGYTF
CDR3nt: TGTGCCAGCAGCCCTACTTTGGACTATGGCTACACCTTC

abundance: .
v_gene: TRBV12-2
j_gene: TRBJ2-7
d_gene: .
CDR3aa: CAKTGSSYEQYF
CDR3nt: TGTGCAAAGACAGGGAGCTCCTACGAGCAGTACTTC

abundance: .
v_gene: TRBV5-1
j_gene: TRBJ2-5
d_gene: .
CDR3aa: CASSPQDSQETQYF
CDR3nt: TGCGCCAGCAGCCCACAGGACAGTCAAGAGACCCAGTACTTC

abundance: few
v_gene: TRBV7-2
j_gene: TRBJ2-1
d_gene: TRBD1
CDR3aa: CASSLERDREFF
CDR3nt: TGTGCCAGCAGCTTAGAAAGGGACAGGGAGTTCTTC

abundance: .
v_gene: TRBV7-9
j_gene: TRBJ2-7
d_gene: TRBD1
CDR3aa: CASSLVEQGSYEQYF
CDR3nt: TGTGCCAGCAGCTTAGTCGAACAGGGGTCCTACGAGCAGTACTTC

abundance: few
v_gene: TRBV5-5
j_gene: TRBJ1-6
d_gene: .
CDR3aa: CASSLDRQLPYNSPLHF
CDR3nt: TGTGCCAGCAGCTTGGATCGACAGCTTCCCTATAATTCACCCCTCCACTTT

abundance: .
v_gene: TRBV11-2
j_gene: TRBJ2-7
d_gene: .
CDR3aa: CASSLSPLIHEQYF
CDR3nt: TGTGCCAGCAGCTTAAGCCCTCTGATCCACGAGCAGTACTTC

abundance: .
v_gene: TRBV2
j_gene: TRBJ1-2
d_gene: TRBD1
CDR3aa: CASSPGQGYYGYTF
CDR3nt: TGTGCCAGCAGCCCGGGACAGGGATACTATGGCTACACCTTC

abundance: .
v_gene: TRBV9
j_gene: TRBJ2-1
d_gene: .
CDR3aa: CASSASGLTYNEQFF
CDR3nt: TGTGCCAGCAGCGCCTCTGGACTGACCTACAATGAGCAGTTCTTC

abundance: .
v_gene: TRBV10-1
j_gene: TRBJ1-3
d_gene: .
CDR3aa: CASRFPGSGNTIYF
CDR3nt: TGCGCCAGCCGGTTTCCGGGCTCTGGAAACACCATATATTTT

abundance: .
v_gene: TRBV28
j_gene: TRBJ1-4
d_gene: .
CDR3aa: CASSLTGLGEKLFF
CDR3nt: TGTGCCAGCAGCCTAACAGGTCTCGGTGAAAAACTGTTTTTT

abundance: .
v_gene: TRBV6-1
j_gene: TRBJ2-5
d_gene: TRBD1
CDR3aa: CASSGRQGLVVLETQYF
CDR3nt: TGTGCCAGCAGTGGGCGACAGGGGTTGGTGGTTTTGGAGACCCAGTACTTC

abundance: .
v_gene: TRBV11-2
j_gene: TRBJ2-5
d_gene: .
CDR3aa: CASSLLSVQETQYF
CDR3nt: TGTGCCAGCAGCTTATTGTCGGTACAAGAGACCCAGTACTTC

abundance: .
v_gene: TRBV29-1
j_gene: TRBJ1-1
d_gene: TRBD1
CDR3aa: CSVGTGNTEAFF
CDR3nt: TGCAGCGTAGGGACAGGGAACACTGAAGCTTTCTTT

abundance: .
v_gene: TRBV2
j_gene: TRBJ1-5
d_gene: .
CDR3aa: CASKVGGVDQPQHF
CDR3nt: TGTGCCAGCAAGGTAGGGGGGGTGGATCAGCCCCAGCATTTT

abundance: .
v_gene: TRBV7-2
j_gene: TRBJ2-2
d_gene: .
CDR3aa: CASSLVDTGELFF
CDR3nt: TGTGCCAGCAGCTTAGTCGACACCGGGGAGCTGTTTTTT

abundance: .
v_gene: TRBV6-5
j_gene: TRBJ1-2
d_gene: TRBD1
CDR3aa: CASSYRTGTGYTF
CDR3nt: TGTGCCAGCAGTTACCGGACAGGGACTGGCTACACCTTC

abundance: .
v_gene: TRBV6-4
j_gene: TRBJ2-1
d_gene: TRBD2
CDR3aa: CASSPSGATYNEQFF
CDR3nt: TGTGCCAGCAGTCCCAGCGGGGCCACCTACAATGAGCAGTTCTTC

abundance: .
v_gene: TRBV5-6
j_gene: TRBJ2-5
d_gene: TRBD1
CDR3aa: CASRLTGGPQYF
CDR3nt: TGTGCCAGCAGACTTACAGGGGGGCCCCAGTACTTC